These 10 T cell receptor beta chains were all obtained from the same sample, sequenced in a study of neurological immune-mediated disorders. Each CDR3 protein is one row after TCRdb ran MiXCR on the 5' RACE reads. The data show 70,000 or so distinct CDR3 sequences, 2.5% to 4% seen once. Sequencing used PBMCs. All receptors derive from a woman aged 45-65 years with multiple sclerosis.

The table lists this clonotype with many counts. The V call is TRBV7-2, the J call TRBJ2-1, with D perhaps assigned TRBD1 or TRBD2 (6 bases each). Germline V CDR1 and CDR2: SGHTA, FQGNSA. Trimming left V 2 bases short and J 10 bases short, with 18 bases between. This CDR3 has 15 amino acids. The CDR3 protein is CASSLMLWGAGEQFF. The CDR3 DNA follows: TGTGCCAGCAGCTTAATGTTATGGGGGGCAGGGGAGCAGTTCTTC.

This clonotype came up many times. V gene TRBV12-3 or TRBV12-4 combines with J gene TRBJ1-1; tentative D call: TRBD1 (5 bases). The CDR3 consists of 16 residues. V gave up 7 bases and J gave up 1 base, with 19 bases separating them. CDR3 DNA sequence: TGTGCCAGCATCCTGCGGGTGGGGACGGGGAACACTGAAGCTTTCTTT. As protein: CASILRVGTGNTEAFF.

This clonotype has ten or more counts. The chain carries TRBV4-2 and TRBJ2-7; the D call may be TRBD1 or TRBD2 (5 bases each). Germline V CDR1 and CDR2: LGHNA, YNFKEQ. The length of the CDR3 is 17 residues. With 0 bases removed from V and 6 bases from J, the gap between germline ends came to 21 bases. The CDR3 bases are TGTGCCAGCAGCCAAGAGGGCCTCAGAGGGGCGAGGAGCGAGCAGTACTTC. Translation: CASSQEGLRGARSEQYF.

This clonotype was recorded many times. The J gene is TRBJ1-1, the V gene TRBV10-2; 8 bases match TRBD1. Losses at the gene ends were 4 bases for V and 1 base for J; bases not matched to a gene: 11. This CDR3 spans 17 amino acids. CDR1 is WSHSY, CDR2 SAAADI, per germline. CDR3 sequence reads: CASSAGQGAGRNTEAFF. CDR3 sequence (DNA): TGCGCCAGCAGTGCCGGCCAGGGGGCAGGTCGGAACACTGAAGCTTTCTTT.

This clonotype was observed a handful of times. The chain has TRBV12-3 or TRBV12-4 and TRBJ1-2; 8 nucleotides line up with TRBD1. J was trimmed by 5 bases and V by 5 bases; bases with no gene match: 7. The CDR3 sequence is 14 residues long. CDR3: CASSKGQEEYGYTF. CDR3 in DNA: TGTGCCAGCAGTAAGGGACAGGAAGAGTATGGCTACACCTTC.

This clonotype has a count of ten or more. The V and J genes are TRBV12-3 or TRBV12-4 and TRBJ2-7, with 9 bases matching TRBD2. V shed 6 bases, J shed 2 bases, and the junction held 2 bases outside the gene matches. The CDR3 sequence is 13 residues long. CDR3 in amino acids: CASRSSGAYEQYF. DNA of the CDR3: TGTGCCAGCAGGTCTAGCGGGGCCTACGAGCAGTACTTC.

At least ten counts were recorded for this clonotype. The V and J genes are TRBV12-3 or TRBV12-4 and TRBJ1-1, with a weak D call TRBD1 (6 bases). Deletions cut 9 bases from V and 1 base from J, with 18 bases between. This CDR3 comprises 15 residues. The CDR3 DNA follows: TGTGCCAGTAGGGAGGGGGTATTGACGAACACTGAAGCTTTCTTT. Amino acid sequence: CASREGVLTNTEAFF.

The table lists this clonotype with many counts. The chain is built from TRBV5-5 and TRBJ2-2, with TRBD2 identical over 7 bases. J was trimmed by 2 bases and V by 2 bases; bases with no gene match: 6. The CDR3 extends over 16 amino acids. Germline assignment: CDR1 SGHKS and CDR2 YYEKEE (reference sequence). The CDR3 DNA sequence: TGTGCCAGCAGCTTTACCGGGACTATAAACACCGGGGAGCTGTTTTTT. This codes for CASSFTGTINTGELFF.

This clonotype was recorded many times. The chain carries TRBV7-2 and TRBJ2-7; D could derive from TRBD1 or TRBD2 (5 bases each). The CDR3 contains 14 residues. The germline V gene encodes CDR1 SGHTA and CDR2 FQGNSA. Trimming took 4 bases from V and 6 from J, leaving 16 bases between them. CDR3 amino acids: CASSSVLYGTEQYF. As DNA, the CDR3 is TGTGCCAGCAGCTCTGTGTTGTATGGGACCGAGCAGTACTTC.

This clonotype was detected many times. The rearrangement joins TRBV11-1 to TRBJ2-7; 10 bases are shared with TRBD2. V lost 1 base to trimming and J lost 3 bases; unmatched junction nucleotides: 12. The CDR3 is 18 amino acids. In germline, CDR1 is SGHAT, CDR2 FQDESV (reference sequence). The CDR3 protein is CASSLVSSGRDHIYEQYF. In DNA form, the CDR3 reads TGTGCCAGCAGCTTAGTGTCTAGCGGGAGAGATCACATCTACGAGCAGTACTTC.